This T cell receptor (beta chain) stems from a study of shared clonotypes between healthy human individuals. The authors loaded around 190 ng DNA, roughly 33,000 T cell genomes, into sorted-subset replicate PCRs. In the source study's methods: ImmunoSEQ yielded junction-only sequences lacking quality scores, so filtering differed. Clones were read by immunoSEQ multiplex PCR, and TCRdb kept only the in-frame ones, dropping some. V, J and clone size derive from that table, while D and trimming were established from the DNA sequence. This table has a few million clones, around 93% appearing once. With V trimmed by 1 base and J by 4 bases, 2 bases remained unmatched. CDR1 is LNHNV, CDR2 YYDKDF, per germline (reference sequence). The CDR3 is 17 amino acids. Points from the study as a whole: It was the non-shared clonotypes that had lower generation probabilities than clonotypes shared by all four donors. Rarefaction analysis demonstrated incomplete sorted-subset sequencing notwithstanding large depth.

On this clone: No antigen is known for it.

This receptor was identified in a man between 18 and 35 years old in good health. Some clones in this sample may be carry-over from other donors' samples. Sequencing was performed on naive CD4+ T cells from PBMCs. Subset meaning: CD45RA+ positively selected. This sequence joins TRBV15 and TRBJ2-2; TRBD2 agrees at 14 bases. As DNA, the CDR3 is TGTGCCACCAGCAGAGTGACTAGCGGGAGGGCCACCGGGGAGCTGTTTTTT. It codes for CATSRVTSGRATGELFF.